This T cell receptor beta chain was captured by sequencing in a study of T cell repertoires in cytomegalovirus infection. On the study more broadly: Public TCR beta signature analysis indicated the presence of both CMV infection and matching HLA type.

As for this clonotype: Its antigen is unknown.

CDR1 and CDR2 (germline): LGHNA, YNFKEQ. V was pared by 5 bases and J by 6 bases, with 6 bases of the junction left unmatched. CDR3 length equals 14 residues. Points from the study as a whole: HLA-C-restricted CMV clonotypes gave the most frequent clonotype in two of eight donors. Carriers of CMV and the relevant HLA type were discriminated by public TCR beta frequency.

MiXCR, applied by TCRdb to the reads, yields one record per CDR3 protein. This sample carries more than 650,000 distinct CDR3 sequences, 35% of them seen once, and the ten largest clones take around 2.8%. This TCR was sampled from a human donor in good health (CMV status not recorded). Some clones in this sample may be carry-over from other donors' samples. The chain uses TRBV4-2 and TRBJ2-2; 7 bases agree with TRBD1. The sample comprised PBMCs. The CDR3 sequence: CASSFSTGPGELFF. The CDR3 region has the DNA TGTGCCAGCAGCTTTTCGACAGGGCCCGGGGAGCTGTTTTTT.